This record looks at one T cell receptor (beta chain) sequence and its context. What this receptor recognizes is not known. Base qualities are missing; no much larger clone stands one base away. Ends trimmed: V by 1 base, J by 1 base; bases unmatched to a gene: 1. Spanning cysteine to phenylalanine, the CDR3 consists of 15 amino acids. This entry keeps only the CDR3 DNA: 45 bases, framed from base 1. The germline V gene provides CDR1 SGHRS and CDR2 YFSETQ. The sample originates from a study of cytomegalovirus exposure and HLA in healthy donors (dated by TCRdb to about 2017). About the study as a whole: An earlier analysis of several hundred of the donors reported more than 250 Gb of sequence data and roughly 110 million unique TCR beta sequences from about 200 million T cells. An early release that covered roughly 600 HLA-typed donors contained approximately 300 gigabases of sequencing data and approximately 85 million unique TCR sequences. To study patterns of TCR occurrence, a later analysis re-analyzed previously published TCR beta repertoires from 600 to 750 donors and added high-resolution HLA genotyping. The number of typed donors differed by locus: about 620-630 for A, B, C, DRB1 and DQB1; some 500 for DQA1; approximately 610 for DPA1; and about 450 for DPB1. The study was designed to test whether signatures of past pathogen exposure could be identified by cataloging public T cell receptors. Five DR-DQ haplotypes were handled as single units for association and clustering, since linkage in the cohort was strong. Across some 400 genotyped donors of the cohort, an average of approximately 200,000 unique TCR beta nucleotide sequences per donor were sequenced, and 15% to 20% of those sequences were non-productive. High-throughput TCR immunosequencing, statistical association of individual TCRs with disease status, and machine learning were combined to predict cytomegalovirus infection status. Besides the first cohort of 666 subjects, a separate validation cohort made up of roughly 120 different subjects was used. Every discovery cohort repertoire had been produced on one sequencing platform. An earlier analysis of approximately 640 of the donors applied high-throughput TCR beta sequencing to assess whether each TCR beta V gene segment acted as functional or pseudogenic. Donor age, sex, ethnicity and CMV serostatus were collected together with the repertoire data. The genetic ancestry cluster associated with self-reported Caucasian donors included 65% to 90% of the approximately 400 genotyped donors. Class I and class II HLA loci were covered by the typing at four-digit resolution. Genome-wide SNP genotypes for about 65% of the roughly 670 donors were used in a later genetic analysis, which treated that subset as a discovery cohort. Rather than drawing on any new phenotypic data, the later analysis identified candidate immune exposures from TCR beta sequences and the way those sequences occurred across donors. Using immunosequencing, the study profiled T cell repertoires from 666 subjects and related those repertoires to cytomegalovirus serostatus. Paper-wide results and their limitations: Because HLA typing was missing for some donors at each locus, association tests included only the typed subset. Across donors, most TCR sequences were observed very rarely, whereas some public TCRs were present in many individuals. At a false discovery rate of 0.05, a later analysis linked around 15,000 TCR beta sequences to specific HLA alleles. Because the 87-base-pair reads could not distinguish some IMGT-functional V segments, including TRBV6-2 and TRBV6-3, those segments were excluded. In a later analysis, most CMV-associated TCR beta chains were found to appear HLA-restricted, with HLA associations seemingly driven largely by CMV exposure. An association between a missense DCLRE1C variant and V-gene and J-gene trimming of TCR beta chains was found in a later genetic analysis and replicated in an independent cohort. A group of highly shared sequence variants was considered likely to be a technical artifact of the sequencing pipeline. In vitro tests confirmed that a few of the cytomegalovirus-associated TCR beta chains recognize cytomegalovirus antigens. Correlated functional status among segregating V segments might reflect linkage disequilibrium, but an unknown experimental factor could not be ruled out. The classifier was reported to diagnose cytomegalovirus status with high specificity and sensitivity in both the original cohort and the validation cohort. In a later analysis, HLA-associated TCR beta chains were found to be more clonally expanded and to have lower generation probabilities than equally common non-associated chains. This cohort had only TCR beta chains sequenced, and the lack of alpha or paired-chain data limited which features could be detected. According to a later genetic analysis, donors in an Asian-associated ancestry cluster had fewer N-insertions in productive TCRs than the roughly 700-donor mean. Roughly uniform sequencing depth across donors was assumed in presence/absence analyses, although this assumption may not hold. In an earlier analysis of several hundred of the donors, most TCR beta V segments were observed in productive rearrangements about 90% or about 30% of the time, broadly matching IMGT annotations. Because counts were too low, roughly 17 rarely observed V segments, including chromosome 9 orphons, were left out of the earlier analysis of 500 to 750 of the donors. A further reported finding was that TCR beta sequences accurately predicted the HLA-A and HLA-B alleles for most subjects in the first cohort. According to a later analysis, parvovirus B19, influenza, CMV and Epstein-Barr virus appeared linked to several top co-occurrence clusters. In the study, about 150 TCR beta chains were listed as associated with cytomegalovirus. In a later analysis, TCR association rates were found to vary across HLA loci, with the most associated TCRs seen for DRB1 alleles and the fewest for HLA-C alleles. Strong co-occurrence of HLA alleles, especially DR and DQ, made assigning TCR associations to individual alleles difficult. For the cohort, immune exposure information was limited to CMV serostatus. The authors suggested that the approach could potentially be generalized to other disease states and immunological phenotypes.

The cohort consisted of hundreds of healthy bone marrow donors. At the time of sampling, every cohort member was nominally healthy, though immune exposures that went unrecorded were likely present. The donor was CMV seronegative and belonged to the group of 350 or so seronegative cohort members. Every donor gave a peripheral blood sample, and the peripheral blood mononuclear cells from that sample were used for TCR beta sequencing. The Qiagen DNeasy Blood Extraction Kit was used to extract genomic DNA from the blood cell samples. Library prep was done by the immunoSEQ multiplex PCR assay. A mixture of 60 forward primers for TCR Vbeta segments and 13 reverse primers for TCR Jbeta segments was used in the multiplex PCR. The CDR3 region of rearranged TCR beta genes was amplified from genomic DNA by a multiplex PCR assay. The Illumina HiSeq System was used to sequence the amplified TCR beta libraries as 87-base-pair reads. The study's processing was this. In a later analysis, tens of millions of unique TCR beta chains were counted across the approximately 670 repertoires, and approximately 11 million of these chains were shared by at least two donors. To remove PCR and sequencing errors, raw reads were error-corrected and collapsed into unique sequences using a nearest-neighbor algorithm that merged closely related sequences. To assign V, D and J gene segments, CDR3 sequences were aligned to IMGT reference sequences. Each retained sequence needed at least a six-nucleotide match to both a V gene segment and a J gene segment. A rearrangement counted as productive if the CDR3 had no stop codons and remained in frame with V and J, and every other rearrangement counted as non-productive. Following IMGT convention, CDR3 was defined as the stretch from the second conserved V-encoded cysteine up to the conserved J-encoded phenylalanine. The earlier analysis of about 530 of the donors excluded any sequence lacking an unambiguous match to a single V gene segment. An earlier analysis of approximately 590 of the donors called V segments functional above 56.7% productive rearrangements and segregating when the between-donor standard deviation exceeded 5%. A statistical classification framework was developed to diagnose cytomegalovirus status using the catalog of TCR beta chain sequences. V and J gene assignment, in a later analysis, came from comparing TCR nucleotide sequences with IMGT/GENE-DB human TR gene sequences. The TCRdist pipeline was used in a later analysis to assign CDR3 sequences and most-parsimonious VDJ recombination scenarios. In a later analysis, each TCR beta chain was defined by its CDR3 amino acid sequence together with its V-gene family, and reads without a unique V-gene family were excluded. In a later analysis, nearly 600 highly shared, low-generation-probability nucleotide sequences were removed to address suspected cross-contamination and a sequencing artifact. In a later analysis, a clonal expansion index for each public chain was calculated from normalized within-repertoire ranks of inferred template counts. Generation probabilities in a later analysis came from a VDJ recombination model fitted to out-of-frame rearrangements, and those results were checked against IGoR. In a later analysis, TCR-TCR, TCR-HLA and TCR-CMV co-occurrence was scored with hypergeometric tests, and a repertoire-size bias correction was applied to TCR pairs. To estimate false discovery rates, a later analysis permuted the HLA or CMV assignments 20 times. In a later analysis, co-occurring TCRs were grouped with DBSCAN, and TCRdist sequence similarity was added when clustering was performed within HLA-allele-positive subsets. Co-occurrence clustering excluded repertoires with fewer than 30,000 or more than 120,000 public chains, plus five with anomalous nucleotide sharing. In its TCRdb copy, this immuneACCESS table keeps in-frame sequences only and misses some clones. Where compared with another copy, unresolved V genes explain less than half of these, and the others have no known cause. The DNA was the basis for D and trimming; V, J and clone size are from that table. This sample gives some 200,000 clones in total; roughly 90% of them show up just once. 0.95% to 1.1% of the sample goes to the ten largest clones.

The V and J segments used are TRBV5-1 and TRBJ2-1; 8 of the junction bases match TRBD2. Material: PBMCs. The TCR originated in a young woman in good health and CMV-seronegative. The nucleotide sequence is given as TGCGCCAGCAGCTTGACTAGCGGATCCTACAATGAGCAGTTCTTC. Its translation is CASSLTSGSYNEQFF.